These 11 T cell receptor beta chains originate from one sample sequenced in a study of response to subunit inactivated influenza vaccine. TCRdb analysed the RT-PCR reads with MiXCR anew, one entry per CDR3 protein. The data hold more than 700,000 distinct CDR3 sequences, with approximately 21% observed a single time. The sequencing here drew on PBMCs from blood, taken around 5 days after vaccination. The receptors were gathered from a man aged 50 to 59 who received an inactivated influenza vaccine.

There are a few counts of this clonotype. The V call is TRBV9, the J call TRBJ2-3, with 12 positions matching TRBD2. Losses at the gene ends were 3 bases for V and 0 bases for J; bases not matched to a gene: 2. This CDR3 spans 16 amino acids. CDR1 is SGDLS, CDR2 YYNGEE, per germline. CDR3 region: CASSAGTSGSTDTQYF. The DNA for the CDR3 is TGTGCCAGCAGCGCCGGGACTAGCGGGAGCACAGATACGCAGTATTTT.

J is TRBJ2-3 and V is TRBV11-2, with 7 positions matching TRBD1. This CDR3 region has 15 residues. CDR1 is SGHAT and CDR2 is FQNNGV in the germline V gene. The J segment lost 1 base and the V segment lost 6 bases, leaving 7 bases of the junction unmatched. The DNA for the CDR3 is TGTGCCAGCAGGCTACGACAGGGAGGCACAGATACGCAGTATTTT. This encodes CASRLRQGGTDTQYF.

The chain carries TRBV15 and TRBJ2-7, with D tentatively TRBD2 (5 bases). In germline, CDR1 is LNHNV, CDR2 YYDKDF (reference sequence). Trimming took off 0 bases at V and 6 bases at J, with 15 bases between the two ends. This CDR3 has 15 amino acids. The CDR3 DNA follows: TGTGCCACCAGCAGAGAGGTGGTGATTAGCGCCGAGCAGTACTTC. As protein: CATSREVVISAEQYF.

The chain couples TRBV10-3 to TRBJ2-5; TRBD2 aligns across 14 bases. The germline CDR1 and CDR2 sequences are ENHRY and SYGVKD. CDR3 size: 17 residues. The trim removed 3 bases at V and 2 bases at J, leaving 5 bases unmatched. The CDR3 bases are TGTGCCATCAGTGACCCGGGACTAGCGGGAGAGCAAGAGACCCAGTACTTC. Encoded protein: CAISDPGLAGEQETQYF.

As to this clonotype: One end of the junction does not line up with germline, which may come from a read error. The chain couples TRBV5-8 to TRBJ2-5, with 7 bases fitting TRBD1. The length of the CDR3 is 14 residues. Per germline, CDR1 SGHTS and CDR2 YDEGEE. CDR3 region: CASGLDRSRETQYF. The CDR3, as DNA: TGTGCCAGCGGCTTGGACAGGTCCAGGGAGACCCAGTACTTC.

The gene calls are TRBV12-3 or TRBV12-4 and TRBJ1-1; D is unclear. The CDR3 totals 11 residues. Trimming left V 0 bases short and J 8 bases short, with 4 bases between. For the CDR3, the DNA is TGTGCCAGCAGTTTAGCGCGAGAAGCTTTCTTT. It is translated as CASSLAREAFF.

V usage is TRBV7-8 and J usage is TRBJ1-5; 7 bases are a match to TRBD1. The V gene's germline CDR1 is SGHVS and CDR2 FQNEAQ. The CDR3 runs to 15 residues. After removal of 1 base from V and 5 bases from J, the junction contained 5 bases not matched to a gene. The DNA for the CDR3 is TGTGCCAGCAGCTTAGGACTACAGGGGTATCAGCCCCAGCATTTT. Protein: CASSLGLQGYQPQHF.

This clonotype was recorded many times. The rearrangement uses TRBV29-1 and TRBJ2-3; 9 nucleotides match TRBD2. CDR3 length: 16 residues. Trimming took 0 bases from V and 4 from J; bases not matched to a gene: 8. Per germline, CDR1 SQVTM and CDR2 ANQGSEA. The CDR3 protein is CSVEDQAGGLADTQYF. The CDR3 coding sequence is TGCAGCGTTGAAGACCAAGCGGGGGGTTTGGCAGATACGCAGTATTTT.

The rearrangement uses TRBV20-1 and TRBJ2-2, with D perhaps matching TRBD1 or TRBD2 (5 bases each). The CDR3 runs 14 residues. Trimming left V 6 bases short and J 1 base short, with 12 bases between. From germline, CDR1 is DFQATT and CDR2 SNEGSKA (reference sequence). The CDR3 DNA follows: TGCAGTGCCCCGGTGAGGGGGAACACCGGGGAGCTGTTTTTT. Amino acids: CSAPVRGNTGELFF.

This clonotype has more than one count but fewer than ten. This chain connects TRBV4-2 to TRBJ2-1; 10 bases line up with TRBD1. The germline gives CDR1 LGHNA, CDR2 YNFKEQ. J gave up 2 bases and V 4 bases, and 5 bases lay outside the gene matches. The CDR3 loop spans 16 amino acids. For the CDR3, the DNA is TGTGCCAGCAGCCGAACTGGGACAGGGGCCTACAATGAGCAGTTCTTC. Its protein product is CASSRTGTGAYNEQFF.

V and J are TRBV20-1 and TRBJ1-2, with D hard to call. Deletions cut 7 bases from V and 1 base from J, with 13 bases between. This CDR3 comprises 13 residues. Germline lookup yields CDR1 DFQATT and CDR2 SNEGSKA (reference sequence). As DNA, the CDR3 is TGCAGTGGGGGAGCCACGGATAACTATGGCTACACCTTC. Amino acid sequence: CSGGATDNYGYTF.